The entry below describes one T cell receptor (beta chain). Its antigen remains unknown. TCRdb's copy holds only in-frame clones and misses some; the assay was immunoSEQ multiplex PCR. Here the sample spans 150,000 or so clones, 70% to 80% being singletons. The data originate from a study of cytotoxic CD8 clonotypes in ibrutinib-treated CLL. Overall study context: Patients gave response samples after a median roughly 11 months of treatment, range 6 to 36.

Study-wide findings and caveats: Baseline clonality, above age-matched healthy donor levels, tracked circulating CD8+ T-cell counts.

This TCR was sampled from a human donor with chronic lymphocytic leukemia. Sequencing used PBMCs, obtained after 24 months of ibrutinib treatment.

The CDR3 DNA reads as TGTGCCAGCAGTGAAGGTGTAGATACGCAGTATTTT. Translated: CASSEGVDTQYF. The chain joins TRBV2 to TRBJ2-3; no reliable D call. Trimming pared 1 base from V and 5 bases from J, leaving 4 bases between. The CDR3 length is 12 residues. Germline-derived CDR1 and CDR2 are SNHLY and FYNNEI.